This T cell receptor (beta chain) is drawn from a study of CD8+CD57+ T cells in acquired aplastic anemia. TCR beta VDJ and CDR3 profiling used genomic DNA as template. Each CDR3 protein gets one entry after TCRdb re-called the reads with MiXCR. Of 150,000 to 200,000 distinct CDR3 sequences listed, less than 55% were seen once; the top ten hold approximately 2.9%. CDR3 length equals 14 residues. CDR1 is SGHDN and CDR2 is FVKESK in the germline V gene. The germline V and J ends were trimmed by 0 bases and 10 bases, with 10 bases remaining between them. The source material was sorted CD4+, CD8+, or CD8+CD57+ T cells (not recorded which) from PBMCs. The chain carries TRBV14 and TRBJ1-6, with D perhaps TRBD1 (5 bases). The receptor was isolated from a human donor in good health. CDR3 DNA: TGTGCCAGCAGCCAAGACAGGGTTTTGTCACCCCTCCACTTT. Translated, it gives CASSQDRVLSPLHF.